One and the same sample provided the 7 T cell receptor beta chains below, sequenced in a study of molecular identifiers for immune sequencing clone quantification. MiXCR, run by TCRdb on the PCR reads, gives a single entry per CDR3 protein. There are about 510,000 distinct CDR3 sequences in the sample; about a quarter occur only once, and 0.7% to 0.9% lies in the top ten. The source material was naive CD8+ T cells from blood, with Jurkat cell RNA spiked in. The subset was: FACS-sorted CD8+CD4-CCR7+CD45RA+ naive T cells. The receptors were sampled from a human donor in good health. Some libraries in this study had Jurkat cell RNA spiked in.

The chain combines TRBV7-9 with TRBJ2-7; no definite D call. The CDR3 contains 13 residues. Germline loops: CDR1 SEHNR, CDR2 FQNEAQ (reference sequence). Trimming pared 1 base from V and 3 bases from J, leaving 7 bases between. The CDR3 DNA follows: TGTGCCAGCAGCTTAGAACAGCACTACGAGCAGTACTTC. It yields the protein CASSLEQHYEQYF.

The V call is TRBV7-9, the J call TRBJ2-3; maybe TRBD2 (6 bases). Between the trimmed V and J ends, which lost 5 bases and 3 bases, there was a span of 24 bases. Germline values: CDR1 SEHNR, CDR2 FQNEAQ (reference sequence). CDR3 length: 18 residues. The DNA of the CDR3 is TGTGCCAGCAGCGACCGAAGGGGTTATACGGGAGCTACAGATACGCAGTATTTT. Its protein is CASSDRRGYTGATDTQYF.

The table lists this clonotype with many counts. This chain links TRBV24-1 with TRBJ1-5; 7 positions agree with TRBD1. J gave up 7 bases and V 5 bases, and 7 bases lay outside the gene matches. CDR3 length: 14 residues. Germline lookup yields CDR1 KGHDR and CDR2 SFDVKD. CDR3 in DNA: TGTGCCACCAGTGCGACAGGGTTGGGGCAGCCCCAGCATTTT. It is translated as CATSATGLGQPQHF.

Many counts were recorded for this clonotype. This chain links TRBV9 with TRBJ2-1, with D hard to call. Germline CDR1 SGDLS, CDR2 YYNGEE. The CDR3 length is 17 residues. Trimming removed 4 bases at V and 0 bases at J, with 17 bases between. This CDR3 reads CASSPDPSVSSYNEQFF. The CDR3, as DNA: TGTGCCAGCAGCCCGGACCCCAGTGTAAGCTCCTACAATGAGCAGTTCTTC.

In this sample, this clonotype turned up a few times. CDR3 loop: CASNFLAGGRTDTQYF. CDR3 DNA sequence: TGTGCCAGCAATTTCCTAGCGGGGGGGCGCACAGATACGCAGTATTTT. The chain uses TRBV6-2 or TRBV6-3 and TRBJ2-3; 12 positions agree with TRBD2. Germline loops: CDR1 MNHEY, CDR2 SVGEGT. This CDR3 comprises 16 residues. J was trimmed by 1 base and V by 7 bases; bases with no gene match: 6.

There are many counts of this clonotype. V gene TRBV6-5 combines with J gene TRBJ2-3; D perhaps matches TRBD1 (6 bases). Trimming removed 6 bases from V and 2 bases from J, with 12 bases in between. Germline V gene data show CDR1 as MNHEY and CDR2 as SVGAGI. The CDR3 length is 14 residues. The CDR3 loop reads CASSDRSSTDTQYF. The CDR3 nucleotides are TGTGCCAGCAGCGACAGGTCCTCCACAGATACGCAGTATTTT.

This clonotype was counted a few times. The chain's CDR3 is CASSLPAGTGGDEQFF. CDR3 sequence (DNA): TGTGCCAGCAGCTTGCCCGCCGGGACAGGGGGGGATGAGCAGTTCTTC. V and J are TRBV7-9 and TRBJ2-1, with 11 nucleotides matching TRBD1. The germline V gene has CDR1 SEHNR and CDR2 FQNEAQ (reference sequence). The V segment lost 3 bases and the J segment 8 bases; nucleotides outside the gene matches: 9. CDR3 length equals 16 residues.